These T cell receptor beta chains were read from a single sample in a study of CD4 T cells in relation to SARS-CoV-2 and coronaviruses. Repertoires were generated with immunoSEQ multiplex PCR, while TCRdb's copy carries only in-frame clones and drops some. The data show 60,000 to 80,000 clones, about nine tenths seen once. Sequencing used memory CD4+ T cells from PBMCs. Receptors were obtained from a human donor in good health. Both conserved end residues are part of each CDR3. The order of the fields is J gene, clone size, V gene, D gene, CDR3 DNA, CDR3 protein. D genes are given only for firm matches. Rows may omit the clone size; those that give it use once, few, many or a size class.

J gene: TRBJ1-1; clone size: .; V gene: TRBV5-4; D gene: .; CDR3 DNA: TGTGCCAGCAGCTTGGTACAGGAAGACACTGAAGCTTTCTTT; CDR3 protein: CASSLVQEDTEAFF
J gene: TRBJ2-7; clone size: .; V gene: TRBV28; D gene: .; CDR3 DNA: TGTGCCAGCAGTTTGCAAAACTACGAGCAGTACTTC; CDR3 protein: CASSLQNYEQYF
J gene: TRBJ1-4; clone size: .; V gene: TRBV2; D gene: TRBD1; CDR3 DNA: TGTGCCAGCATTAGGGGGGACAGTAATGAAAAACTGTTTTTT; CDR3 protein: CASIRGDSNEKLFF
J gene: TRBJ2-2; clone size: .; V gene: TRBV19; D gene: TRBD2; CDR3 DNA: TGTGCCAGTAGCGGCGGGGGGGCGGTGTGGACCGGGGAGCTGTTTTTT; CDR3 protein: CASSGGGAVWTGELFF
J gene: TRBJ1-5; clone size: few; V gene: TRBV2; D gene: .; CDR3 DNA: TGTGCCAGCAGTGAAGATTTGGGGGGCTCATACCTCAATCAGCCCCAGCATTTT; CDR3 protein: CASSEDLGGSYLNQPQHF
J gene: TRBJ2-5; clone size: .; V gene: TRBV7-3; D gene: .; CDR3 DNA: TGTGCCAGCAGCCCCAGCCAAGAGACCCAGTACTTC; CDR3 protein: CASSPSQETQYF
J gene: TRBJ2-5; clone size: once; V gene: TRBV5-1; D gene: .; CDR3 DNA: TGCGCCAGCAGCTTATCCTCGGCCCAAGAGACCCAGTACTTC; CDR3 protein: CASSLSSAQETQYF
J gene: TRBJ2-7; clone size: .; V gene: TRBV9; D gene: .; CDR3 DNA: TGTGCCAGCAGCAGGGGGGGCAGTACCTACGAGCAGTACTTC; CDR3 protein: CASSRGGSTYEQYF
J gene: TRBJ1-2; clone size: .; V gene: TRBV7-2; D gene: .; CDR3 DNA: TGTGCCAGCAGCTTAACCCGGGGGGGTTTGTATGGCTACACCTTC; CDR3 protein: CASSLTRGGLYGYTF
J gene: TRBJ2-3; clone size: .; V gene: TRBV5-5; D gene: TRBD2; CDR3 DNA: TGTGCCAGCAGGCCCGGGACTAGCGGCAGAGATACGCAGTATTTT; CDR3 protein: CASRPGTSGRDTQYF
J gene: TRBJ2-1; clone size: .; V gene: TRBV7-6; D gene: .; CDR3 DNA: TGTGCCAGCAGCACCGCTGGTTCGGGGTACAATGAGCAGTTCTTC; CDR3 protein: CASSTAGSGYNEQFF
J gene: TRBJ2-5; clone size: .; V gene: TRBV27; D gene: .; CDR3 DNA: TGTGCCAGCAGTCCCCGACGGCAAGAGACCCAGTACTTC; CDR3 protein: CASSPRRQETQYF
J gene: TRBJ2-2; clone size: once; V gene: TRBV11-3; D gene: TRBD2; CDR3 DNA: TGTGCCAGCAGCAAGTCGCTAGCGGGAGGGCCATCGAACACCGGGGAGCTGTTTTTT; CDR3 protein: CASSKSLAGGPSNTGELFF
J gene: TRBJ2-5; clone size: once; V gene: TRBV11-2; D gene: .; CDR3 DNA: TGTGCCAGCAGCCACGACCCTGTTGGCGTCGAACAAGAGACCCAGTACTTC; CDR3 protein: CASSHDPVGVEQETQYF
J gene: TRBJ2-7; clone size: once; V gene: TRBV5-1; D gene: TRBD1; CDR3 DNA: TGCGCCAGCAGCACCGGACAGGTGGGGAGTGTAGACTTC; CDR3 protein: CASSTGQVGSVDF
J gene: TRBJ2-5; clone size: .; V gene: TRBV6-1; D gene: .; CDR3 DNA: TGTGCCAGCAGTGAAGCCGGCCAAGAGACCCAGTACTTC; CDR3 protein: CASSEAGQETQYF
J gene: TRBJ2-5; clone size: .; V gene: TRBV5-4; D gene: TRBD2; CDR3 DNA: TGTGCCAGCAGCCCACTAGCGGGAGACGAGGAGACCCAGTACTTC; CDR3 protein: CASSPLAGDEETQYF
J gene: TRBJ2-3; clone size: .; V gene: TRBV7-3; D gene: .; CDR3 DNA: TGTGCCAGCAGCTTAACGTTTCCAGCATCGAGCCTAATTACCACAGATACGCAGTATTTT; CDR3 protein: CASSLTFPASSLITTDTQYF
J gene: TRBJ2-1; clone size: .; V gene: TRBV5-1; D gene: TRBD1; CDR3 DNA: TGCGCCAGCAGCCCCGGGACAGAGGGTGAGCAGTTCTTC; CDR3 protein: CASSPGTEGEQFF
J gene: TRBJ2-2; clone size: .; V gene: TRBV14; D gene: TRBD1; CDR3 DNA: TGTGCCAGCAGCCGCTTAACCGGGACAGGTGGTAACGGGGAGCTGTTTTTT; CDR3 protein: CASSRLTGTGGNGELFF
J gene: TRBJ2-3; clone size: .; V gene: TRBV24-1; D gene: .; CDR3 DNA: TGTGCCACCAGTGATTTGGGCGCGGGGGACAGCCGCACAGATACGCAGTATTTT; CDR3 protein: CATSDLGAGDSRTDTQYF
J gene: TRBJ1-2; clone size: .; V gene: TRBV5-1; D gene: .; CDR3 DNA: TGCGCCAGCAGCTTGACAACGGCGAACTATGGCTACACCTTC; CDR3 protein: CASSLTTANYGYTF
J gene: TRBJ2-2; clone size: .; V gene: TRBV9; D gene: .; CDR3 DNA: TGTGCCAGCGCCCCCGCTAGCCCGGCCGGGGAGCTGTTTTTT; CDR3 protein: CASAPASPAGELFF
J gene: TRBJ1-6; clone size: .; V gene: TRBV7-5; D gene: .; CDR3 DNA: TGTGTCACCGCGGGACACTATAATTCACCCCTCCACTTT; CDR3 protein: CVTAGHYNSPLHF
J gene: TRBJ2-7; clone size: .; V gene: TRBV19; D gene: TRBD1; CDR3 DNA: TGTGCCACCTCAGGGGGATACGAGCAGTACTTC; CDR3 protein: CATSGGYEQYF
J gene: TRBJ2-3; clone size: .; V gene: TRBV5-4; D gene: TRBD1; CDR3 DNA: TGTGCCAGCGAGAGGACAGGGGGAGGTGTAGATACGCAGTATTTT; CDR3 protein: CASERTGGGVDTQYF
J gene: TRBJ2-3; clone size: .; V gene: TRBV3-1/TRBV3-2; D gene: TRBD1; CDR3 DNA: TGTGCCAGCAGCCAAGAATTCTCCGGGACAGGGCGAACAGATACGCAGTATTTT; CDR3 protein: CASSQEFSGTGRTDTQYF
J gene: TRBJ1-1; clone size: .; V gene: TRBV5-5; D gene: .; CDR3 DNA: TGTGCCAGCAGTTATACTGGGGACGTTGAAGCTTTCTTT; CDR3 protein: CASSYTGDVEAFF
J gene: TRBJ1-4; clone size: .; V gene: TRBV23-1; D gene: .; CDR3 DNA: TGCGCCAGCAGTCAAAGGATATCAAGGACTAATGAAAAACTGTTTTTT; CDR3 protein: CASSQRISRTNEKLFF
J gene: TRBJ1-2; clone size: .; V gene: TRBV27; D gene: .; CDR3 DNA: TGTGCCAGCGGTGGACATCTCTATGGCTACACCTTC; CDR3 protein: CASGGHLYGYTF
J gene: TRBJ1-2; clone size: .; V gene: TRBV5-4; D gene: .; CDR3 DNA: TGTGCCAGCAGCTTGGATAGAAACGAACACTATGGCTACACCTTC; CDR3 protein: CASSLDRNEHYGYTF
J gene: TRBJ2-7; clone size: .; V gene: TRBV2; D gene: TRBD1; CDR3 DNA: TGTGCCAGCAGTGACGGGACAGGCTCCTACGAGCAGTACTTC; CDR3 protein: CASSDGTGSYEQYF
J gene: TRBJ2-1; clone size: .; V gene: TRBV18; D gene: TRBD2; CDR3 DNA: TGTGCCAGCTCCCCAATGGGGAGGGCCTCTAATGAGCAGTTCTTC; CDR3 protein: CASSPMGRASNEQFF
J gene: TRBJ2-2; clone size: .; V gene: TRBV6-6; D gene: .; CDR3 DNA: TGTGCCAGCAGTTACCTCCCGGGTGCCACCGGGGAGCTGTTTTTT; CDR3 protein: CASSYLPGATGELFF
J gene: TRBJ2-7; clone size: .; V gene: TRBV2; D gene: TRBD2; CDR3 DNA: TGTGCCGGCAAATGGACTAGCGGGGGAACCGAGCAGTACTTC; CDR3 protein: CAGKWTSGGTEQYF
J gene: TRBJ2-5; clone size: .; V gene: TRBV5-5; D gene: TRBD2; CDR3 DNA: TGTGCCAGCAGCTTGGTGGCGGGGGGTGTCGGAGAGACCCAGTACTTC; CDR3 protein: CASSLVAGGVGETQYF
J gene: TRBJ2-3; clone size: .; V gene: TRBV7-6; D gene: TRBD2; CDR3 DNA: TGTGCCAGCAGCCCAGCGGGAGTCCGCACAGATACGCAGTATTTT; CDR3 protein: CASSPAGVRTDTQYF
J gene: TRBJ2-5; clone size: .; V gene: TRBV14; D gene: TRBD1; CDR3 DNA: TGTGCCAGCAGCCAGGGGACAGGCGAGACCCAGTACTTC; CDR3 protein: CASSQGTGETQYF
J gene: TRBJ2-1; clone size: .; V gene: TRBV6-5; D gene: .; CDR3 DNA: TGTGCCAGCGACCGGACCTTCTCCTACAATGAGCAGTTCTTC; CDR3 protein: CASDRTFSYNEQFF
J gene: TRBJ1-1; clone size: .; V gene: TRBV5-8; D gene: .; CDR3 DNA: TGTGCCAGCAGCTCGGCATTAAGGAACACTGAAGCTTTCTTT; CDR3 protein: CASSSALRNTEAFF
J gene: TRBJ1-2; clone size: .; V gene: TRBV12-5; D gene: .; CDR3 DNA: TGTGCTAGTGGTTTGCAGGGGCGATCCCATGGCTACACCTTC; CDR3 protein: CASGLQGRSHGYTF
J gene: TRBJ1-3; clone size: once; V gene: TRBV28; D gene: TRBD1; CDR3 DNA: TGTGCCAGCAGTTCGTTACAGGGGGTTGGTGGCACCATATATTTT; CDR3 protein: CASSSLQGVGGTIYF
J gene: TRBJ2-5; clone size: .; V gene: TRBV24-1; D gene: .; CDR3 DNA: TGTGCCACCGGGACGGAGCAAGAGACCCAGTACTTC; CDR3 protein: CATGTEQETQYF
J gene: TRBJ1-2; clone size: .; V gene: TRBV6-5; D gene: TRBD1; CDR3 DNA: TGTGCCAGCACCGGAGACAGGGGGGTGGATGGCTACACCTTC; CDR3 protein: CASTGDRGVDGYTF
J gene: TRBJ1-5; clone size: .; V gene: TRBV19; D gene: .; CDR3 DNA: TGTGCCAGTAGCCCCGGACGCCGTCGGCAGCCCCAGCATTTT; CDR3 protein: CASSPGRRRQPQHF
J gene: TRBJ1-2; clone size: .; V gene: TRBV15; D gene: .; CDR3 DNA: TGTGCCACCAGCAGAGACCCAGGGGAAGGCTACACCTTC; CDR3 protein: CATSRDPGEGYTF
J gene: TRBJ2-3; clone size: .; V gene: TRBV3-1/TRBV3-2; D gene: .; CDR3 DNA: TGTGCCAGCAGCCAAGAAAGGACAGATACGCAGTATTTT; CDR3 protein: CASSQERTDTQYF
J gene: TRBJ2-5; clone size: .; V gene: TRBV19; D gene: TRBD1; CDR3 DNA: TGTGCCAGTAGTATAGCTGAGACAGGGGCAAGGAAGCAGTACTTC; CDR3 protein: CASSIAETGARKQYF
J gene: TRBJ2-5; clone size: once; V gene: TRBV2; D gene: .; CDR3 DNA: TGTGCCAGCAGTGGGCTGGGTTTAGAGACCCAGTACTTC; CDR3 protein: CASSGLGLETQYF
J gene: TRBJ2-1; clone size: .; V gene: TRBV5-1; D gene: TRBD2; CDR3 DNA: TGCGCCAGCAGCCAAGGGACTAGCGGAGGTTACAATGAGCAGTTCTTC; CDR3 protein: CASSQGTSGGYNEQFF
J gene: TRBJ1-5; clone size: .; V gene: TRBV28; D gene: .; CDR3 DNA: TGTGCCAGCAGTGGGTCCGCCCAAGGAAATCAGCCCCAGCATTTT; CDR3 protein: CASSGSAQGNQPQHF
J gene: TRBJ2-7; clone size: .; V gene: TRBV30; D gene: .; CDR3 DNA: TGTGCCTGGAGTGTATGTTGGGGGGGGGCCGAGCAGTACTTC; CDR3 protein: CAWSVCWGGAEQYF
J gene: TRBJ1-2; clone size: .; V gene: TRBV3-1/TRBV3-2; D gene: .; CDR3 DNA: TGTGCCAGCAGCCTTTCCAGCGGGGATCGGGGCTACACCTTC; CDR3 protein: CASSLSSGDRGYTF
J gene: TRBJ2-2; clone size: .; V gene: TRBV11-3; D gene: .; CDR3 DNA: TGTGCCAGCAGCTTTGAAACAGGGACGAACACCGGGGAGCTGTTTTTT; CDR3 protein: CASSFETGTNTGELFF
J gene: TRBJ2-3; clone size: .; V gene: TRBV19; D gene: TRBD2; CDR3 DNA: TGTGCCAGTAGTACTAGACTAGCGGGGCCTGCGTCAGATACGCAGTATTTT; CDR3 protein: CASSTRLAGPASDTQYF
J gene: TRBJ2-7; clone size: .; V gene: TRBV28; D gene: TRBD1; CDR3 DNA: TGTGCCAGCAGCACCACCCCCCGTGGGACAGGGGGGCTCTACGAGCAGTACTTC; CDR3 protein: CASSTTPRGTGGLYEQYF
J gene: TRBJ2-1; clone size: .; V gene: TRBV5-1; D gene: .; CDR3 DNA: TGCGCCAGCAGCTATGACTTTTACAATGAGCAGTTCTTC; CDR3 protein: CASSYDFYNEQFF
J gene: TRBJ2-5; clone size: .; V gene: TRBV5-1; D gene: TRBD1; CDR3 DNA: TGCGCCAGCAGCCTCCTACAGGGGAGTGGGGAGACCCAGTACTTC; CDR3 protein: CASSLLQGSGETQYF
J gene: TRBJ2-7; clone size: .; V gene: TRBV18; D gene: .; CDR3 DNA: TGTGCCAGCTCACCGAATGAGCAGGCGGGCTACGAGCAGTACTTC; CDR3 protein: CASSPNEQAGYEQYF